What follows is one T cell receptor beta chain and its context. Its antigen is not known. The data were obtained in a study of T cell repertoires in ileal Crohn's disease. Study information: Surgery for a complication: stricturing in 61%, penetrating in 39%. Postoperative therapy was given to about half: about ten thiopurines, 15 to 20 anti-TNF agents. Whole-study findings and limits: Sorted CD8 T cells held more high-frequency clones than CD4. Compared with non-smokers, active smokers at surgery showed more clonal expansions.

Assay used: immunoSEQ multiplex PCR; TCRdb lists only in-frame clones, some missing. The profile shows about 17,000 clones, 70% to 90% of them singletons. V was shortened by 1 base and J by 1 base, with 13 bases between the two germline ends. The CDR3 extends over 16 amino acids. Germline CDR1 LGHNA, CDR2 YNFKEQ. The V call is TRBV4-2, the J call TRBJ2-5, with D tentatively TRBD1 (5 bases). The receptor was isolated from an adult with Crohn's disease. Sequences were obtained from ileal tissue. CDR3 amino acids: CASSQGRNRRQETQYF. The CDR3 DNA sequence: TGTGCCAGCAGCCAAGGACGAAACAGGCGCCAAGAGACCCAGTACTTC.